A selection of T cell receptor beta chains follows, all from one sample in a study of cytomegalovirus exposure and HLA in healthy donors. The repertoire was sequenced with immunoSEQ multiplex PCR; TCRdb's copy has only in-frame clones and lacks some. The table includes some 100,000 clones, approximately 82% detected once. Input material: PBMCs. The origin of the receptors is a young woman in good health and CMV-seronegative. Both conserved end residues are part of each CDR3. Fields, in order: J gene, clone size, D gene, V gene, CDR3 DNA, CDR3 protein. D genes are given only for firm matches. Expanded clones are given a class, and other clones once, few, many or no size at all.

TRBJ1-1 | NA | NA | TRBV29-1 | TGCAGCGTTGAAGATCACAAGAACACTGAAGCTTTCTTT | CSVEDHKNTEAFF
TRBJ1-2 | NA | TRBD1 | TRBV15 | TGTGCCACCAGCAGAGATGAGACAGGGGCCTCGGGCTACACCTTC | CATSRDETGASGYTF
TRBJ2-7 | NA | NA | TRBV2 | TGTGCCAGCAGTGGGGACATGTTCTACGAGCAGTACTTC | CASSGDMFYEQYF
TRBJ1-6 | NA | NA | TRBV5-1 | TGCGCCAGCGAACCAGTTCCGGGGAGATATTCACCCCTCCACTTT | CASEPVPGRYSPLHF
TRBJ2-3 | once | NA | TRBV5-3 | TGTGCCAGAAGCTTCGGCAGGGGCGCAGATACGCAGTATTTT | CARSFGRGADTQYF
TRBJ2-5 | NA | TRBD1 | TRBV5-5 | TGTGCCAGCAGCCCGCCCGGGACAGGGGCGGAGACCCAGTACTTC | CASSPPGTGAETQYF
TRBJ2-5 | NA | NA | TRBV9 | TGTGCCAGCAGCGTAGGCGCAGGAATCCAAGAGACCCAGTACTTC | CASSVGAGIQETQYF
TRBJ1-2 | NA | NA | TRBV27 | TGTGCCAGCAGTTTAGAAGGGGGACGGTATGGCTACACCTTC | CASSLEGGRYGYTF
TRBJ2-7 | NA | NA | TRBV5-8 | TGTGCCAGCAGCTTGCCGGGGTCGGACGAGCAGTACTTC | CASSLPGSDEQYF
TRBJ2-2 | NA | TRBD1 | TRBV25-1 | TGTGCCACCCAGGGGGAGACCGGGGAGCTGTTTTTT | CATQGETGELFF
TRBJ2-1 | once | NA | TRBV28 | TGTGCCAGCAGCCCCGGACAGAGCAATGAGCAGTTCTTC | CASSPGQSNEQFF
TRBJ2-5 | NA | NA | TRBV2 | TGTGCCAGCAGTGAAAGCAGGGTAGCAAAAGAGACCCAGTACTTC | CASSESRVAKETQYF
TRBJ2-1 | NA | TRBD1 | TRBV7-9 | TGTGCCAGCAGCTCTAGGCCGGGACAGGGGATCAATGAGCAGTTCTTC | CASSSRPGQGINEQFF
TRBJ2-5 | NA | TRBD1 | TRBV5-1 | TGCGCCAGCAGCCCCAGGGGGCAAGAGACCCAGTACTTC | CASSPRGQETQYF
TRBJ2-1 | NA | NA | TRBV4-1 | TGCGCCAGCAGCCGAAGCTCAACGGGACAACCCAGAAGCAATGAGCAGTTCTTC | CASSRSSTGQPRSNEQFF
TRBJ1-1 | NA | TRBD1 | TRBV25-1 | TGTGCCAGCAGTGCGCTAGGGACAGGGGGCACTGAAGCTTTCTTT | CASSALGTGGTEAFF
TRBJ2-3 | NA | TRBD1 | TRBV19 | TGTGCCAGTAGTATAGAGCCAGGGGGCGGCACAGATACGCAGTATTTT | CASSIEPGGGTDTQYF
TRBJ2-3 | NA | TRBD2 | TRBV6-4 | TGTGCCAGCAGTGAAGACGGGGGGGCTACAGATACGCAGTATTTT | CASSEDGGATDTQYF
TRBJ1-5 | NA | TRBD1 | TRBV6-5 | TGTGCCAGCAGTCCCGACAGGGGGGGCAATCAGCCCCAGCATTTT | CASSPDRGGNQPQHF
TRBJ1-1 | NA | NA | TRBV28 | TGTGCCAGCAGTTCCCGACGGTGGGGGCGAGCTTTCTTT | CASSSRRWGRAFF
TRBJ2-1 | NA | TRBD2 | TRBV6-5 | TGTGCCAGCAGCCGTACTAGCGGGGCCTACAATGAGCAGTTCTTC | CASSRTSGAYNEQFF
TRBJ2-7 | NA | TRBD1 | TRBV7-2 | TGTGCCAGCAGCCTTCGGACAGGGACCCCCTACGAGCAGTACTTC | CASSLRTGTPYEQYF
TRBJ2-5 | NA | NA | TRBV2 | TGTGCCAGCAGTGTCGGGAGCGGTGGAGAGACCCAGTACTTC | CASSVGSGGETQYF
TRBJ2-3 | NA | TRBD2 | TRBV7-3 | TGTGCCAGCAGCTTATTGCGGGGGGGCACAGATACGCAGTATTTT | CASSLLRGGTDTQYF
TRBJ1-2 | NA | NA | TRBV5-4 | TGTGCCAGCAGACACGGGACACAACTCTATGGCTACACCTTC | CASRHGTQLYGYTF
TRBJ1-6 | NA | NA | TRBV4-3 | TGCGCCAGCAGCCAAGGGATCCAGGCACCCCTCCACTTT | CASSQGIQAPLHF
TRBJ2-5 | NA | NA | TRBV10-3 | TGTGCCATCGGCGGAAGCCAAGAGACCCAGTACTTC | CAIGGSQETQYF
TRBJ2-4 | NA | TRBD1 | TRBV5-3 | TGTGCCAGAAGCTTCGACAGGGGGGGAAACATTCAGTACTTC | CARSFDRGGNIQYF
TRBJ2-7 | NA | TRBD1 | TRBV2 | TGTGCCAGCAGCTCCGGGACAGGGAAGAAGCAGTACTTC | CASSSGTGKKQYF
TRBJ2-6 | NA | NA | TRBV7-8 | TGTGCCAGCAGCTTTACTAGCATACTATCTGGGGCCAACGTCCTGACTTTC | CASSFTSILSGANVLTF
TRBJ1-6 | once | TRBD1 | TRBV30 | TGTGCCTGGAGCCGACAGGGGGTCGGATATAATTCACCCCTCCACTTT | CAWSRQGVGYNSPLHF
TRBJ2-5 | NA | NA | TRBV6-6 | TGTGCCAGCAGTTACTCGCTAGCCGGGGAGACCCAGTACTTC | CASSYSLAGETQYF
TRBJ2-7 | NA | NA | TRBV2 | TGTGCCAGCAGTGAAGCCGGGACTCCTTCCTACGAGCAGTACTTC | CASSEAGTPSYEQYF
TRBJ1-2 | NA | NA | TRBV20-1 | TGCAGTGGCTCGGAGTTCTATGGCTACACCTTC | CSGSEFYGYTF
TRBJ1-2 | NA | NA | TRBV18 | TGTGCCAGCTCACCACAGGACAGTCTCCTAGGGGGCTACACCTTC | CASSPQDSLLGGYTF
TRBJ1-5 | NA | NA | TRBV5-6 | TGTGCCAGCAGCCTACCGGATCAGCCCCAGCATTTT | CASSLPDQPQHF
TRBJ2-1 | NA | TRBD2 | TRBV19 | TGTGCCAGTAGTATATCTCTCACTAGCGGTCACAATGAGCAGTTCTTC | CASSISLTSGHNEQFF